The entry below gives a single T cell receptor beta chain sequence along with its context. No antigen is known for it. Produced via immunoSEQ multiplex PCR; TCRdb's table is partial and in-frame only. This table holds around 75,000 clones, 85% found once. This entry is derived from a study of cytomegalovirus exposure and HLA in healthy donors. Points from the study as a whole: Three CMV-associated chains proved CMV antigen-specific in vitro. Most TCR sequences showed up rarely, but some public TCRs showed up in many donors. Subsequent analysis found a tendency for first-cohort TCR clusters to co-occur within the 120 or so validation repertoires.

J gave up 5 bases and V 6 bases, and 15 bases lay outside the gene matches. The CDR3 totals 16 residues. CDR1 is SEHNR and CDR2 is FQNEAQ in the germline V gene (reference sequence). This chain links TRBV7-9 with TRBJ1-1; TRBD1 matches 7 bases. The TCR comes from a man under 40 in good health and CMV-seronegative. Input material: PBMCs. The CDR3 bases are TGTGCCAGCAGATCGACAGGGTCGGTTTCTCGGACTGAAGCTTTCTTT. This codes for CASRSTGSVSRTEAFF.